Reported below is one T cell receptor (beta chain). The read ends 3 residues early relative to the CDR3; the germline J gene fills the gap. Germline V gene sequence: CDR1 SEHNR, CDR2 FQNEAQ (reference sequence). Trimming took 1 base from V and 5 from J, leaving 11 bases between them. This CDR3 has 15 amino acids. The repertoire was sequenced with immunoSEQ multiplex PCR; TCRdb's copy has only in-frame clones and lacks some. The sample's table shows roughly 22,000 clones. The data derive from a study of T cells in women clearing cervical HPV infection. Across the whole study: Cases: HPV16-related CIN3 or worse on histology, a couple of invasive cancers.

The clonotype comes from a woman aged 18 to 69 with a cervical HPV16 infection that either progressed to CIN3+ or cleared (not recorded which). Specimen: blood buffy coat. The genes are TRBV7-9 and TRBJ2-2; weak D call: TRBD1 (5 bases). The CDR3 protein is CASSLDGAGTGELFF. The CDR3 DNA, read in part, is TGTGCCAGCAGCTTAGATGGGGCAGGGACCGGGGAG.